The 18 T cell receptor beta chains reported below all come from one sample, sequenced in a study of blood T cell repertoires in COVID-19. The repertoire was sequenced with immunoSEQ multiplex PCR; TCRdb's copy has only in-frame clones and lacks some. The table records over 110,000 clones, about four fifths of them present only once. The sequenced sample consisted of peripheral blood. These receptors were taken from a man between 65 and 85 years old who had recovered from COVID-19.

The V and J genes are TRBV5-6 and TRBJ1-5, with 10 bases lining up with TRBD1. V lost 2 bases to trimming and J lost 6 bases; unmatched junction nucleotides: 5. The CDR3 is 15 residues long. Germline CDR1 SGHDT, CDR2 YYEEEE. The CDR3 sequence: CASSFGTGAGQPQHF. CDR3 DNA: TGTGCCAGCAGCTTCGGGACAGGGGCTGGTCAGCCCCAGCATTTT.

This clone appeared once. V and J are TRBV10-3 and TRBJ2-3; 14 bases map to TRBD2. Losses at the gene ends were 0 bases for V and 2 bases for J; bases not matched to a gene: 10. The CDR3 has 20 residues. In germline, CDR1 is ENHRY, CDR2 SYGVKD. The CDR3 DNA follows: TGTGCCATCAGTGAGTCGTGGGGACTAGCGGGAGAGGGGAACACAGATACGCAGTATTTT. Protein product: CAISESWGLAGEGNTDTQYF.

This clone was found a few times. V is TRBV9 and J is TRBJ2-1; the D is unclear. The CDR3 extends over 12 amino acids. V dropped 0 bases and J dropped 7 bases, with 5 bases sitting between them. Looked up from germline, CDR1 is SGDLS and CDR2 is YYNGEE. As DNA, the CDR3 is TGTGCCAGCAGCGTAGAGCAAAATGAGCAGTTCTTC. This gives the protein CASSVEQNEQFF.

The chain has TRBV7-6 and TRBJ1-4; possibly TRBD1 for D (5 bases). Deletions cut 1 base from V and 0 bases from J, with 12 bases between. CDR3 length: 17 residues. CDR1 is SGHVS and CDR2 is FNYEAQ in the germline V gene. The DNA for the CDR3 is TGTGCCAGCAGCTTAGTGGGGCCAGTTACAACTAATGAAAAACTGTTTTTT. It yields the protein CASSLVGPVTTNEKLFF.

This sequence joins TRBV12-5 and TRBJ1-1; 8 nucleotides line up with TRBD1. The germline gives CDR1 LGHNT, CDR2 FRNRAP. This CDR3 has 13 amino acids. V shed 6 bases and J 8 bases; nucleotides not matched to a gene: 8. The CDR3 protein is CASGSDRGREAFF. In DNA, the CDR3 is TGTGCTAGTGGATCCGACAGGGGAAGGGAAGCTTTCTTT. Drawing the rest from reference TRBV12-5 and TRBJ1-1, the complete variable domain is DARVTQTPRHKVTEMGQEVTMRCQPILGHNTVFWYRQTMMQGLELLAYFRNRAPLDDSGMPKDRFSAEMPDATLATLKIQPSEPRDSAVYFCASGSDRGREAFFGQGTRLTVV.

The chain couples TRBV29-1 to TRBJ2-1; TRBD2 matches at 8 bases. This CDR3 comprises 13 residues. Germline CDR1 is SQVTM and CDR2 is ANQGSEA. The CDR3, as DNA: TGCAGTTCGGGAAGCGGGAGCTACAATGAGCAGTTCTTC. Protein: CSSGSGSYNEQFF.

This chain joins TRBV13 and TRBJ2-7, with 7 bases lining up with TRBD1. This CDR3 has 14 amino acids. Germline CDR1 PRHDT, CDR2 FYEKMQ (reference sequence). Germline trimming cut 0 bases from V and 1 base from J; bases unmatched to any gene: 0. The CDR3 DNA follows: TGTGCCAGCAGCTTAGGGGGACAGTCCTACGAGCAGTACTTC. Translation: CASSLGGQSYEQYF.

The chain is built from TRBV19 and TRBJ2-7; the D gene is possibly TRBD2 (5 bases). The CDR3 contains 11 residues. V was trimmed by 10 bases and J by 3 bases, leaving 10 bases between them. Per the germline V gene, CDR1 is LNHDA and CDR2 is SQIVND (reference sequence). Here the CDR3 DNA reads TGTGCCACCGGGATAGGCTACGAGCAGTACTTC. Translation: CATGIGYEQYF.

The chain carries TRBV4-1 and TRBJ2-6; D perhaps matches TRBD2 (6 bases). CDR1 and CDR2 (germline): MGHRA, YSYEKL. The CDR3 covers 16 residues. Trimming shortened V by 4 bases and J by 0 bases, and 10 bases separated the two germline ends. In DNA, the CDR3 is TGCGCCAGCAGCCCCTGGAGGGGCTCTGGGGCCAACGTCCTGACTTTC. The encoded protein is CASSPWRGSGANVLTF.

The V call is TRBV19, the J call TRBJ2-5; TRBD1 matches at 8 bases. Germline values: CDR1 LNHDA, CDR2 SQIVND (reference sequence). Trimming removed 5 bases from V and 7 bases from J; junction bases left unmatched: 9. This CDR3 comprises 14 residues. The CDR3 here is CASSGFRGQGTQYF. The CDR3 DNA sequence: TGTGCCAGTAGTGGCTTCAGGGGGCAGGGGACCCAGTACTTC.

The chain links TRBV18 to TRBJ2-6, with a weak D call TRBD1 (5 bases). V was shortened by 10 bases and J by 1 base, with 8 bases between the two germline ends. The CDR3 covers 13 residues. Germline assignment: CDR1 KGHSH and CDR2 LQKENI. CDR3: CATRDSGANVLTF. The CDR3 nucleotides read TGTGCCACCAGGGATTCTGGGGCCAACGTCCTGACTTTC.

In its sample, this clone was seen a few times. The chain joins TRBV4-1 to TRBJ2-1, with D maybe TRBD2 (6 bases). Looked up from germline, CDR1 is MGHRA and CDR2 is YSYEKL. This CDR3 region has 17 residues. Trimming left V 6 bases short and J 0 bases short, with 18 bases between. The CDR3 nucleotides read TGCGCCAGCAGTCGTGGAGGGACCGGGCTCTCCTACAATGAGCAGTTCTTC. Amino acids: CASSRGGTGLSYNEQFF.

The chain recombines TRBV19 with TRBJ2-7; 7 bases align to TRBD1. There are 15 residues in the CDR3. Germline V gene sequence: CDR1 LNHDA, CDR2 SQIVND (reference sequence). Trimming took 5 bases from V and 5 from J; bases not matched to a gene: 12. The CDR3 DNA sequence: TGTGCCAGTAGTTTGACAGGGTATTACCCCAACGAGCAGTACTTC. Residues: CASSLTGYYPNEQYF.

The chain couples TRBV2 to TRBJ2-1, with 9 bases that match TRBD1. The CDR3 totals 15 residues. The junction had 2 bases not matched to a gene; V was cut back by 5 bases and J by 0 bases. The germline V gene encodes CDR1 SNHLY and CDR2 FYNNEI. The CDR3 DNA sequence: TGTGCCAGCAGTAAGACAGGGGGCTCCTACAATGAGCAGTTCTTC. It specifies CASSKTGGSYNEQFF. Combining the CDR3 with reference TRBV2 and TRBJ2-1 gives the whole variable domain EPEVTQTPSHQVTQMGQEVILRCVPISNHLYFYWYRQILGQKVEFLVSFYNNEISEKSEIFDDQFSVERPDGSNFTLKIRSTKLEDSAMYFCASSKTGGSYNEQFFGPGTRLTVL.

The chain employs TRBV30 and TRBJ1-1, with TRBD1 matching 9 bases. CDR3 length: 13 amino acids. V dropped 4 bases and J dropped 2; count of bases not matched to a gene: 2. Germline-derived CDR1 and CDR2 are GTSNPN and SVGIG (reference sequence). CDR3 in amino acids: CAWMDRGNTEAFF. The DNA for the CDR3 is TGTGCCTGGATGGACAGGGGAAACACTGAAGCTTTCTTT.

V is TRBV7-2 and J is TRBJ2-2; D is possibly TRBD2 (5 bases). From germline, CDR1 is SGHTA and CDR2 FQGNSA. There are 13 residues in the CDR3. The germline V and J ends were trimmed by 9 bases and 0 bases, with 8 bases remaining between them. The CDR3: CAREDANTGELFF. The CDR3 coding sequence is TGTGCCAGGGAGGACGCGAACACCGGGGAGCTGTTTTTT.

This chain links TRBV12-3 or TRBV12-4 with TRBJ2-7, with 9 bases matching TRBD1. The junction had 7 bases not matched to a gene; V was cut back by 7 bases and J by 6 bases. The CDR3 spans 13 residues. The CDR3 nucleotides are TGTGCCAGCACCCTTGGGACAGGGATCGAGCAGTACTTC. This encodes CASTLGTGIEQYF.

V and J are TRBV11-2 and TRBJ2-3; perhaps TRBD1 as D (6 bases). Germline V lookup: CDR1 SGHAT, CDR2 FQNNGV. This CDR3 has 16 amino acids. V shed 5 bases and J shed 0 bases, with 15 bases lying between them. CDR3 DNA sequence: TGTGCCAGCAGCACCCGGACAGTACCTAGCACAGATACGCAGTATTTT. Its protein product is CASSTRTVPSTDTQYF.